The 30 T cell receptor beta chains below all came from one sample that was sequenced in a study of blood T cell repertoires in COVID-19. Method: immunoSEQ multiplex PCR; TCRdb's copy keeps in-frame clones and lacks some. The repertoire includes about 250,000 clones, about 85% of them detected once, and 0.87% sits in the top ten. The sample was peripheral blood. The receptors originated from a human donor with COVID-19, enrolled during active disease. The donor label of this sample is uncertain.

V is TRBV5-1 and J is TRBJ2-3; perhaps TRBD1 as D (5 bases). With 0 bases removed from V and 3 bases from J, the gap between germline ends came to 14 bases. CDR1 and CDR2 (germline): SGHRS, YFSETQ. This CDR3 region has 16 residues. The DNA for the CDR3 is TGCGCCAGCAGCTTGGCCGGTGGGGCCCTTACAGATACGCAGTATTTT. It encodes CASSLAGGALTDTQYF.

This clone has just one count. The CDR3 region has the DNA TGTGCCAGCAGTTACCATGACAGGATCTACGAGCAGTACTTC. Translation gives CASSYHDRIYEQYF. The chain joins TRBV6-5 to TRBJ2-7; D is possibly TRBD1 (6 bases). Germline values: CDR1 MNHEY, CDR2 SVGAGI. Between the trimmed V and J ends, which lost 2 bases and 3 bases, there was a span of 11 bases. The CDR3 spans 14 residues.

The gene calls are TRBV3-1 (or the pseudogene TRBV3-2) and TRBJ1-1; TRBD1 matches 7 bases. CDR3 length: 14 amino acids. CDR1 is LGHDT and CDR2 is YNNKEL in the germline V gene (reference sequence). The V gene end was trimmed by 1 base and the J gene end by 6 bases; junction bases not matched to a gene: 5. Here the CDR3 reads CASSQVEGAAEAFF. The CDR3, as DNA: TGTGCCAGCAGCCAAGTGGAGGGGGCTGCTGAAGCTTTCTTT.

This clone was observed once. The chain links TRBV9 to TRBJ1-1, with TRBD1 matching over 9 bases. V trimming: 0 bases; J trimming: 10 bases; junction bases outside the gene matches: 10. The length of the CDR3 is 15 residues. Germline V gives CDR1 SGDLS, CDR2 YYNGEE. The DNA of the CDR3 is TGTGCCAGCAGCGTAGGGAGACAGGGGGTATGGGGAGCTTTCTTT. The encoded protein is CASSVGRQGVWGAFF.

The J gene is TRBJ1-5, the V gene TRBV7-2; no clear D gene. Deletions cut 0 bases from V and 2 bases from J, with 8 bases between. This CDR3 comprises 15 residues. CDR1 is SGHTA, CDR2 FQGNSA, per germline. The chain's CDR3 is CASSLAGEGNQPQHF. CDR3 nucleotide sequence: TGTGCCAGCAGCTTAGCTGGGGAGGGCAATCAGCCCCAGCATTTT.

The V gene is TRBV19, the J gene TRBJ1-6; a possible D gene is TRBD1 (6 bases). Germline V gene data show CDR1 as LNHDA and CDR2 as SQIVND (reference sequence). The ends were cut back, 8 bases at V and 6 bases at J, with 11 bases in the middle. The CDR3 is 13 amino acids. The CDR3: CASSGASNSPLHF. CDR3 nucleotides: TGTGCCAGTTCAGGGGCCAGTAATTCACCCCTCCACTTT.

The genes are TRBV30 and TRBJ2-3; 11 bases are shared with TRBD2. This CDR3 comprises 15 residues. Germline V gene lookup returns CDR1 GTSNPN and CDR2 SVGIG (reference sequence). Germline trimming cut 2 bases from V and 4 bases from J; bases unmatched to any gene: 5. CDR3 bases: TGTGCCTGGAGTACCCTAGCGGGAGGTGCAGATACGCAGTATTTT. It yields the protein CAWSTLAGGADTQYF.

This rearrangement joins TRBV7-9 to TRBJ1-1; D is perhaps TRBD1 (5 bases). The CDR3 length is 14 residues. V shed 5 bases and J shed 0 bases, with 10 bases lying between them. Germline-derived CDR1 and CDR2 are SEHNR and FQNEAQ (reference sequence). CDR3 in amino acids: CASSPRGMNTEAFF. CDR3 in DNA: TGTGCCAGCAGCCCACGGGGGATGAACACTGAAGCTTTCTTT.

The chain uses TRBV2 and TRBJ2-5; D perhaps matches TRBD2 (6 bases). From germline, CDR1 is SNHLY and CDR2 FYNNEI. Trimming pared 7 bases from V and 1 base from J, leaving 13 bases between. The CDR3 consists of 14 residues. The CDR3, as DNA: TGTGCCAGCAAACCCCTAGCGACCCAAGAGACCCAGTACTTC. Its protein product is CASKPLATQETQYF.

The V gene is TRBV6-5, the J gene TRBJ1-2, with D possibly being TRBD1 (5 bases). V was trimmed by 5 bases and J by 0 bases, leaving 10 bases between them. CDR1 is MNHEY and CDR2 is SVGAGI in the germline V gene. This CDR3 spans 14 amino acids. The CDR3 loop is CASSRTPTNYGYTF. The CDR3 DNA reads as TGTGCCAGCAGTAGGACACCTACTAACTATGGCTACACCTTC.

The chain is built from TRBV12-3 or TRBV12-4 and TRBJ1-1; the D gene is possibly TRBD1 (5 bases). The CDR3 has 13 residues. V was cut by 3 bases and J by 4 bases, with 9 bases left in between. For the CDR3, the DNA is TGTGCCAGCAGTTTGGGGCTATCCACTGAAGCTTTCTTT. It encodes CASSLGLSTEAFF.

The chain joins TRBV19 to TRBJ1-4, with TRBD1 matching 7 bases. This CDR3 contains 15 residues. Germline CDR1 is LNHDA and CDR2 is SQIVND (reference sequence). V shed 5 bases and J 2 bases; nucleotides not matched to a gene: 5. The CDR3 region is CASSPDRETNEKLFF. The CDR3, as DNA: TGTGCCAGTAGTCCCGACAGGGAGACTAATGAAAAACTGTTTTTT. The full variable domain, its missing parts supplied by reference TRBV19 and TRBJ1-4, is DGGITQSPKYLFRKEGQNVTLSCEQNLNHDAMYWYRQDPGQGLRLIYYSQIVNDFQKGDIAEGYSVSREKKESFPLTVTSAQKNPTAFYLCASSPDRETNEKLFFGSGTQLSVL.

Written as DNA, the CDR3 is TGTGCCAGCAGTGATTTATCCACACAGAACACCGGGGAGCTGTTTTTT. Protein product: CASSDLSTQNTGELFF. This chain links TRBV2 with TRBJ2-2, with D uncertain. Germline V gene data show CDR1 as SNHLY and CDR2 as FYNNEI. The CDR3 is 16 amino acids. The V end was cut by 3 bases, the J end by 1 base, with 12 bases between. Looking up the rest from reference TRBV2 and TRBJ2-2 gives the full variable domain: EPEVTQTPSHQVTQMGQEVILRCVPISNHLYFYWYRQILGQKVEFLVSFYNNEISEKSEIFDDQFSVERPDGSNFTLKIRSTKLEDSAMYFCASSDLSTQNTGELFFGEGSRLTVL.

The chain couples TRBV5-5 to TRBJ2-1; possible D gene TRBD1, 6 bases. CDR3 length: 16 amino acids. Germline V gene sequence: CDR1 SGHKS, CDR2 YYEKEE (reference sequence). V lost 2 bases and J 9 bases, leaving 21 bases between the germline ends. DNA of the CDR3: TGTGCCAGCAGCTTCACAGGGACCGAATACCGGACTGAGCAGTTCTTC. It codes for CASSFTGTEYRTEQFF.

The genes are TRBV28 and TRBJ1-1; D might be TRBD1 (5 bases). This CDR3 region has 13 residues. Trimming left V 4 bases short and J 5 bases short, with 11 bases between. The V gene's germline CDR1 is MDHEN and CDR2 SYDVKM. The CDR3 spells CASSWAGMTEAFF. The CDR3 bases are TGTGCCAGCAGTTGGGCAGGGATGACTGAAGCTTTCTTT.

V is TRBV5-6 and J is TRBJ1-2; possibly TRBD1 for D (6 bases). V lost 1 base to trimming and J lost 2 bases, with 12 bases between them. This CDR3 comprises 15 residues. Germline V CDR1 and CDR2: SGHDT, YYEEEE. The CDR3 spells CASSLQGNPNYGYTF. CDR3 DNA: TGTGCCAGCAGCTTGCAGGGGAACCCGAACTATGGCTACACCTTC.

The genes are TRBV11-3 and TRBJ1-1, with a tentative D call TRBD1 (6 bases). The germline V and J ends were trimmed by 4 bases and 1 base, with 10 bases remaining between them. CDR1 is SGHNT and CDR2 is YENEEA in the germline V gene. The CDR3 is 14 residues long. CDR3 in amino acids: CASSSRTANTEAFF. CDR3 bases: TGTGCCAGCAGCTCCCGGACAGCGAACACTGAAGCTTTCTTT.

This sequence joins TRBV11-2 and TRBJ2-7; possibly TRBD1 for D (6 bases). This CDR3 has 15 residues. V was trimmed by 4 bases and J by 3 bases, leaving 16 bases between them. The V gene's germline CDR1 is SGHAT and CDR2 FQNNGV. DNA for the CDR3: TGTGCCAGCAGCTCTACAGGGACGCACTTCTACGAGCAGTACTTC. This translates into CASSSTGTHFYEQYF. The full variable domain, rest sourced from reference TRBV11-2 and TRBJ2-7, is EAGVAQSPRYKIIEKRQSVAFWCNPISGHATLYWYQQILGQGPKLLIQFQNNGVVDDSQLPKDRFSAERLKGVDSTLKIQPAKLEDSAVYLCASSSTGTHFYEQYFGPGTRLTVT.

The V gene is TRBV9, the J gene TRBJ2-1, with 9 bases that match TRBD1. The germline V gene encodes CDR1 SGDLS and CDR2 YYNGEE. Trimming removed 7 bases from V and 9 bases from J; junction bases left unmatched: 8. CDR3 size: 13 residues. CDR3 bases: TGTGCCAGCCGACGACAGGGGGTCGGTGAGCAGTTCTTC. Residues: CASRRQGVGEQFF.

This clone has a handful of counts. The rearrangement links TRBV4-3 to TRBJ2-2; TRBD2 agrees at 16 bases. The CDR3 totals 18 residues. Trimming at V came to 5 bases and at J to 7 bases, leaving 10 bases not matched to a gene. CDR1 is LGHNA and CDR2 is YSLEER in the germline V gene. CDR3 nucleotide sequence: TGCGCCAGCAGCGCCACCTTTGGGACTAGCGGGAGGGGCGGGGAGCTGTTTTTT. Residues: CASSATFGTSGRGGELFF.

In its sample, this clone was seen once. This rearrangement joins TRBV7-3 to TRBJ1-2, with 7 positions matching TRBD1. From germline, CDR1 is SGHTA and CDR2 FQGTGA. The CDR3 has 14 amino acids. Trimming took 5 bases from V and 2 from J; bases not matched to a gene: 5. The CDR3 region is CASSNNRGNYGYTF. DNA for the CDR3: TGTGCCAGCAGCAATAACAGGGGAAACTATGGCTACACCTTC.

V gene TRBV27 combines with J gene TRBJ2-7; 16 bases map to TRBD2. Germline V gene data show CDR1 as MNHEY and CDR2 as SMNVEV (reference sequence). The ends lost 4 bases at V and 3 bases at J; junction bases unmatched: 6. The CDR3 consists of 17 residues. CDR3 loop: CASSSPGLAGGNYEQYF. CDR3 nucleotides: TGTGCCAGCAGTTCCCCGGGACTAGCGGGAGGGAACTACGAGCAGTACTTC.

The chain joins TRBV19 to TRBJ2-3, with 8 nucleotides matching TRBD2. The V gene's germline CDR1 is LNHDA and CDR2 SQIVND (reference sequence). Trimming cost V 5 bases and J 1 base; bases outside gene matches: 8. The CDR3 sequence is 16 residues long. Here the CDR3 reads CASSLVGREGTDTQYF. Written as DNA, the CDR3 is TGTGCCAGTAGTCTGGTAGGGCGGGAGGGCACAGATACGCAGTATTTT. Full variable domain (missing parts from reference TRBV19 and TRBJ2-3): DGGITQSPKYLFRKEGQNVTLSCEQNLNHDAMYWYRQDPGQGLRLIYYSQIVNDFQKGDIAEGYSVSREKKESFPLTVTSAQKNPTAFYLCASSLVGREGTDTQYFGPGTRLTVL.

The count of this clone is one. The DNA of the CDR3 is TGTGCCAGCAGCTTAGGCGGGGCGTCCTACGAGCAGTACTTC. Translation: CASSLGGASYEQYF. The chain employs TRBV7-2 and TRBJ2-7; maybe TRBD2 (6 bases). The V end was cut by 1 base, the J end by 1 base, with 8 bases between. The CDR3 runs 14 residues. The germline V gene has CDR1 SGHTA and CDR2 FQGNSA.

A word on this clone: Distinct nucleotide sequences in the sample also encode this CDR3. This chain connects TRBV3-1 (or the pseudogene TRBV3-2) to TRBJ1-2; the match to TRBD1 covers 8 bases. CDR1 is LGHDT and CDR2 is YNNKEL in the germline V gene (reference sequence). CDR3 length: 14 residues. Losses at the gene ends were 1 base for V and 2 bases for J; bases not matched to a gene: 0. CDR3 nucleotide sequence: TGTGCCAGCAGCCAAGGGACAGGGAACTATGGCTACACCTTC. Its translation: CASSQGTGNYGYTF.

The V gene is TRBV19, the J gene TRBJ1-5; the D gene is possibly TRBD1 (6 bases). The germline gives CDR1 LNHDA, CDR2 SQIVND (reference sequence). The CDR3 sequence is 13 residues long. V was shortened by 7 bases and J by 7 bases, with 14 bases between the two germline ends. The CDR3 region is CASKRGSGQPQHF. As DNA, the CDR3 is TGTGCCAGTAAAAGGGGGTCCGGCCAGCCCCAGCATTTT.

The chain is built from TRBV25-1 and TRBJ1-6, with TRBD1 matching over 8 bases. V was pared by 5 bases and J by 6 bases, with 6 bases of the junction left unmatched. The CDR3 loop spans 15 amino acids. Germline V gene data show CDR1 as MGHDK and CDR2 as SYGVNS. The CDR3: CASSFRGQGNSPLHF. The CDR3 nucleotides read TGTGCCAGCAGTTTCCGAGGACAGGGTAATTCACCCCTCCACTTT.

V is TRBV19 and J is TRBJ2-7; D is ambiguous. Trimming shortened V by 3 bases and J by 0 bases, and 9 bases separated the two germline ends. This CDR3 region has 14 residues. Germline V gene lookup returns CDR1 LNHDA and CDR2 SQIVND (reference sequence). Here the CDR3 reads CASSISGNSYEQYF. As DNA, the CDR3 is TGTGCCAGTAGTATCTCTGGCAACTCCTACGAGCAGTACTTC.

The genes are TRBV12-5 and TRBJ2-3, with 7 bases fitting TRBD2. Unmatched junction bases numbered 6, after V lost 2 bases and J lost 1 base. This CDR3 spans 16 amino acids. Germline CDR1 LGHNT, CDR2 FRNRAP. This CDR3 is CASGLWTRGGTDTQYF. Written as DNA, the CDR3 is TGTGCTAGTGGTTTGTGGACTAGGGGTGGCACAGATACGCAGTATTTT.

The J gene is TRBJ2-5, the V gene TRBV9; tentatively, D is TRBD1 (6 bases). CDR1 and CDR2 from the germline V gene are SGDLS and YYNGEE. The ends were cut back, 3 bases at V and 3 bases at J, with 15 bases in the middle. CDR3 size: 15 residues. The chain's CDR3 is CASSGRSHREETQYF. The CDR3 DNA sequence: TGTGCCAGCAGCGGACGATCCCACAGGGAAGAGACCCAGTACTTC.